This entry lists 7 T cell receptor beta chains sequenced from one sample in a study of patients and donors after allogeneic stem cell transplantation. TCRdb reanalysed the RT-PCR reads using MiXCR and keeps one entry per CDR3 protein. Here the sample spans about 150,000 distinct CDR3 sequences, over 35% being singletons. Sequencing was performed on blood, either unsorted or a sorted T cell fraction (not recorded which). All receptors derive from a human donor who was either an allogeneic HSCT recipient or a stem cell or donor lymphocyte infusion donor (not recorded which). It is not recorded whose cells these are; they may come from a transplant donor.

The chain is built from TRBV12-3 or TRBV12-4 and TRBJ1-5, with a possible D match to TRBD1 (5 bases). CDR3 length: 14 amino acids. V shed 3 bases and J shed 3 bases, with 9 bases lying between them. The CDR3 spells CASSLGHNNQPQHF. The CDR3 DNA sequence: TGTGCCAGCAGTTTGGGGCACAACAATCAGCCCCAGCATTTT.

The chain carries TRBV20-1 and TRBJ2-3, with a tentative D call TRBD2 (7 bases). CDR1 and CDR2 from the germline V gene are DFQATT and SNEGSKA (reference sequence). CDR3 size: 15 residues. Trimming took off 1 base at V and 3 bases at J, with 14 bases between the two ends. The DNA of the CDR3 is TGCAGTGCTAGAGTGGGGGGGCCCGGAACAGATACGCAGTATTTT. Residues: CSARVGGPGTDTQYF.

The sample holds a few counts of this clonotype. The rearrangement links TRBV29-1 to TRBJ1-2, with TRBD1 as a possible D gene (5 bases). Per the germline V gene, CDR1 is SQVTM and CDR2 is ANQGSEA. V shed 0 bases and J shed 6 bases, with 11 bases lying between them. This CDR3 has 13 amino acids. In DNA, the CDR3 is TGCAGCGTTGAAGATTTGGGAGGGGATGGCTACACCTTC. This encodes CSVEDLGGDGYTF.

CDR3 sequence (DNA): TGTGCCAGCAGCGTAGATTACGGTGGGACTAGCGGGGGGTCCCCTAGCACAGATACGCAGTATTTT. Its translation: CASSVDYGGTSGGSPSTDTQYF. The V gene is TRBV9, the J gene TRBJ2-3, with 15 positions matching TRBD2. Trimming removed 0 bases from V and 0 bases from J; junction bases left unmatched: 14. Germline V gene sequence: CDR1 SGDLS, CDR2 YYNGEE. This CDR3 comprises 22 residues.

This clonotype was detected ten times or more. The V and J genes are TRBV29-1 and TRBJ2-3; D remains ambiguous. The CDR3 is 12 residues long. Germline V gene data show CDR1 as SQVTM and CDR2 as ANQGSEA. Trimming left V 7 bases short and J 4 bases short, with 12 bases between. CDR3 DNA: TGCAGCGGCTATATCCCGGCAGATACGCAGTATTTT. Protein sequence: CSGYIPADTQYF.

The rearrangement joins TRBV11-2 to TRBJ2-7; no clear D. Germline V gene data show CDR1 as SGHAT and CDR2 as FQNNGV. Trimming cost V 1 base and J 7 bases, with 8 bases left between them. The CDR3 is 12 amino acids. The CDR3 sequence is CASSLGTAEQYV. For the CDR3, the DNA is TGTGCCAGCAGCTTAGGGACCGCGGAGCAGTACGTC.

The CDR3 region is CASSEATNEKLFF. CDR3 bases: TGTGCCAGCAGTGAGGCAACTAATGAAAAACTGTTTTTT. The chain links TRBV6-5 to TRBJ1-4, with no clear D. V lost 5 bases, J lost 0 bases, and 4 bases lay in between. Germline CDR1 is MNHEY and CDR2 is SVGAGI. This CDR3 has 13 amino acids.